A selection of T cell receptor beta chains follows, all from one sample in a study of blood T cell repertoires in COVID-19. Generated by immunoSEQ multiplex PCR, the TCRdb table keeps only in-frame clones and is missing some. The data contain nearly 250,000 clones, about 84% of them singletons. Sequencing was done on a sample of PBMCs or T cells enriched from blood (not recorded which). These receptors all stem from a woman aged 45 to 65 who had recovered from COVID-19. Both conserved end residues are part of each CDR3. The D gene is left open where the match is weak. Not all rows give a size; the values are once, few, many and, for expanded clones, a class.

NA	NA	TRBV6-5	TRBJ2-5	CASSSRPTQETQYF	TGTGCCAGCAGTTCGAGACCGACACAAGAGACCCAGTACTTC
NA	NA	TRBV2	TRBJ2-7	CASSEGGVASYEQYF	TGTGCCAGCAGTGAGGGGGGAGTCGCCTCCTACGAGCAGTACTTC
NA	NA	TRBV28	TRBJ2-7	CASSAPRRSYEQYF	TGTGCCAGCAGTGCCCCGAGGCGCTCCTACGAGCAGTACTTC
NA	NA	TRBV30	TRBJ1-6	CAWSAAGVSPLHF	TGTGCCTGGAGTGCCGCAGGGGTCTCACCCCTCCACTTT
TRBD2	NA	TRBV4-1	TRBJ2-7	CASSQVPGGTGSYEQYF	TGCGCCAGCAGCCAGGTTCCGGGGGGGACCGGTTCCTACGAGCAGTACTTC
NA	NA	TRBV15	TRBJ1-5	CATSRDQGLSQPQHF	TGTGCCACCAGCAGAGATCAGGGGTTGAGTCAGCCCCAGCATTTT
NA	NA	TRBV7-6	TRBJ1-4	CASSFRGSDEKLFF	TGTGCCAGCAGCTTCCGGGGGAGCGATGAAAAACTGTTTTTT
NA	NA	TRBV7-2	TRBJ1-6	CASSLGSGGHSPLHF	TGTGCCAGCAGCTTAGGGAGCGGGGGCCATTCACCCCTCCACTTT
TRBD2	NA	TRBV9	TRBJ2-1	CASSVTSGSLYNEQFF	TGTGCCAGCAGCGTTACTAGCGGGAGCCTATACAATGAGCAGTTCTTC
TRBD2	NA	TRBV3-1/TRBV3-2	TRBJ2-3	CASSPGTSGGDTQYF	TGTGCCAGCAGCCCCGGGACTAGCGGGGGAGATACGCAGTATTTT
NA	NA	TRBV3-1/TRBV3-2	TRBJ1-2	CASSQVGARTGRRGYTF	TGTGCCAGCAGCCAAGTGGGGGCCAGAACAGGGCGGCGCGGCTACACCTTC
TRBD1	NA	TRBV5-1	TRBJ1-5	CASSATPLEGRNRGNQPQHF	TGCGCCAGCAGCGCAACGCCCCTGGAGGGGAGAAACAGGGGGAATCAGCCCCAGCATTTT
NA	NA	TRBV7-6	TRBJ2-7	CASSNKGGFGEQYF	TGTGCCAGCAGCAACAAGGGAGGCTTCGGGGAGCAGTACTTC
TRBD1	NA	TRBV7-2	TRBJ2-1	CASSQQGALNNEQFF	TGTGCCAGCAGCCAACAGGGGGCGCTTAACAATGAGCAGTTCTTC
TRBD2	NA	TRBV19	TRBJ2-5	CASSFLRGALETQYF	TGTGCCAGTAGTTTCCTGCGGGGGGCCCTGGAGACCCAGTACTTC
NA	NA	TRBV11-3	TRBJ1-3	CASSLGSLSSGNTIYF	TGTGCCAGCAGCTTAGGATCATTGAGCTCTGGAAACACCATATATTTT
TRBD1	NA	TRBV30	TRBJ1-5	CAWARTGGRFRSNQPQHF	TGTGCCTGGGCCCGGACAGGGGGCAGATTTAGGAGCAATCAGCCCCAGCATTTT
NA	NA	TRBV13	TRBJ1-2	CASGGWRRATSLNYGYTF	TGTGCCAGCGGGGGTTGGCGGAGGGCGACATCACTCAACTATGGCTACACCTTC
TRBD2	NA	TRBV6-4	TRBJ2-3	CASSERWAGGSTDTQYF	TGTGCCAGCAGTGAAAGATGGGCGGGAGGCTCGACAGATACGCAGTATTTT
TRBD2	once	TRBV6-5	TRBJ2-5	CANGLAGSETQYF	TGTGCCAACGGACTAGCGGGGTCGGAGACCCAGTACTTC
NA	NA	TRBV27	TRBJ1-5	CASSLSRDQPQHF	TGTGCCAGCAGTTTATCGAGGGATCAGCCCCAGCATTTT
NA	NA	TRBV19	TRBJ2-7	CASSISSGAPSYEQYF	TGTGCCAGTAGTATTTCTTCAGGGGCCCCCTCCTACGAGCAGTACTTC
NA	NA	TRBV28	TRBJ2-7	CASKPRVFYEQYF	TGTGCCAGCAAGCCCAGGGTTTTCTACGAGCAGTACTTC
NA	NA	TRBV2	TRBJ1-6	CASSDRLAVFDSPLHF	TGTGCCAGCAGTGACCGACTGGCGGTATTTGATTCACCCCTCCACTTT
NA	few	TRBV19	TRBJ1-2	CASSIGGGDYGYTF	TGTGCCAGTAGTATAGGGGGAGGGGACTATGGCTACACCTTC
NA	NA	TRBV19	TRBJ1-6	CASSISGQGYSPLHF	TGTGCCAGTAGTATATCGGGCCAGGGTTATTCACCCCTCCACTTT
TRBD1	NA	TRBV27	TRBJ2-1	CATWDRGLEQFF	TGTGCCACCTGGGACAGGGGGCTTGAGCAGTTCTTC
NA	NA	TRBV11-2	TRBJ1-3	CASSTFQGSAGNTIYF	TGTGCCAGCAGCACTTTTCAGGGGTCGGCTGGAAACACCATATATTTT
NA	few	TRBV11-2	TRBJ1-6	CASSMDRSYNSPLHF	TGTGCCAGCAGCATGGACAGAAGCTATAATTCACCCCTCCACTTT
TRBD1	NA	TRBV27	TRBJ2-5	CASRPIGTGGQGAQYF	TGTGCCAGCCGTCCCATTGGGACAGGGGGGCAGGGGGCCCAGTACTTC
NA	NA	TRBV6-2/TRBV6-3	TRBJ1-5	CASSYSVNPRGQPQHF	TGTGCCAGCAGTTACTCGGTTAACCCACGGGGGCAGCCCCAGCATTTT
TRBD1	NA	TRBV5-8	TRBJ2-3	CASSRRTGHTDTQYF	TGTGCCAGCAGCCGACGGACAGGCCACACAGATACGCAGTATTTT
TRBD1	NA	TRBV27	TRBJ1-6	CASSGRTGLESPLHF	TGTGCCAGCAGTGGCCGGACAGGACTCGAATCACCCCTCCACTTT
NA	NA	TRBV7-9	TRBJ1-4	CASSSYRERNEKLFF	TGTGCCAGCAGCTCCTACAGGGAACGTAATGAAAAACTGTTTTTT
NA	NA	TRBV6-4	TRBJ1-2	CASSIRRGDGYTF	TGTGCCAGCAGTATCCGGAGGGGAGATGGCTACACCTTC
NA	NA	TRBV4-3	TRBJ1-2	CASSPTGSQGYGYTF	TGCGCCAGCAGCCCAACAGGGAGTCAAGGGTATGGCTACACCTTC
NA	NA	TRBV19	TRBJ2-7	CASSIAWATSYEQYF	TGTGCCAGTAGTATAGCTTGGGCCACCTCCTACGAGCAGTACTTC
TRBD1	NA	TRBV19	TRBJ1-5	CASHLGGTGSYGNQPQHF	TGTGCCAGTCATTTGGGGGGGACAGGGTCTTATGGCAATCAGCCCCAGCATTTT
TRBD1	NA	TRBV10-2	TRBJ1-2	CASSEGRGANFYGYTF	TGCGCCAGCAGTGAGGGCAGGGGGGCCAATTTCTATGGCTACACCTTC
NA	NA	TRBV6-5	TRBJ1-5	CASSYGSNQPQHF	TGTGCCAGCAGTTATGGCAGCAATCAGCCCCAGCATTTT
TRBD2	NA	TRBV5-1	TRBJ2-3	CASSLLAGDPHTQYF	TGCGCCAGCAGCCTACTAGCGGGGGACCCTCATACGCAGTATTTT
NA	NA	TRBV28	TRBJ1-1	CASSLSGVEAFF	TGTGCCAGCAGTTTGTCAGGGGTTGAAGCTTTCTTT
NA	NA	TRBV27	TRBJ2-3	CASMEGASTDTQYF	TGTGCCAGCATGGAGGGGGCTAGCACAGATACGCAGTATTTT
NA	NA	TRBV14	TRBJ1-3	CASSQVPSYSGNTIYF	TGTGCCAGCAGCCAAGTGCCAAGCTACTCTGGAAACACCATATATTTT
NA	NA	TRBV6-5	TRBJ2-1	CASSRDSYNEQFF	TGTGCCAGCAGTCGAGACTCCTACAATGAGCAGTTCTTC
TRBD1	once	TRBV7-3	TRBJ1-2	CASSRGQGYGYTF	TGTGCCAGCAGCCGAGGACAGGGCTATGGCTACACCTTC
TRBD1	NA	TRBV5-1	TRBJ2-2	CASSFRTGGVNTGELFF	TGCGCCAGCAGCTTCAGGACAGGGGGCGTCAACACCGGGGAGCTGTTTTTT
TRBD1	few	TRBV27	TRBJ2-7	CASSLEYRGREQYF	TGTGCCAGCAGTTTAGAATACAGGGGGCGCGAGCAGTACTTC
TRBD1	NA	TRBV14	TRBJ2-5	CASSHTTGVQETQYF	TGTGCCAGCAGCCATACCACAGGGGTTCAAGAGACCCAGTACTTC
TRBD2	NA	TRBV7-6	TRBJ2-1	CASSLDVQRGLSYNEQFF	TGTGCCAGCAGCTTAGATGTGCAGCGGGGTCTTTCCTACAATGAGCAGTTCTTC
NA	once	TRBV5-1	TRBJ1-2	CASSRRAIVNYGYTF	TGCGCCAGCAGTAGGAGGGCTATCGTCAACTATGGCTACACCTTC
NA	NA	TRBV3-1/TRBV3-2	TRBJ1-3	CASSGGSTSGTIYF	TGTGCCAGCAGCGGCGGGAGCACTTCGGGCACCATATATTTT
NA	NA	TRBV4-2	TRBJ2-1	CASSHEGVGSGYNEQFF	TGTGCCAGCAGCCACGAGGGAGTCGGCTCGGGGTACAATGAGCAGTTCTTC
TRBD2	NA	TRBV28	TRBJ2-3	CATIPGLAGVFFGTDTQYF	TGTGCCACCATACCCGGACTAGCGGGAGTTTTTTTCGGCACAGATACGCAGTATTTT
NA	NA	TRBV5-1	TRBJ1-1	CASSTWTVNTEAFF	TGCGCCAGCAGCACCTGGACAGTGAACACTGAAGCTTTCTTT
TRBD2	few	TRBV6-4	TRBJ2-2	CASSSLAGGTGELFF	TGTGCCAGCAGTTCCCTAGCGGGAGGTACCGGGGAGCTGTTTTTT
TRBD1	NA	TRBV27	TRBJ1-2	CASSLTGTYGYTF	TGTGCCAGCAGCCTGACAGGGACCTATGGCTACACCTTC
TRBD1	NA	TRBV30	TRBJ1-5	CAWSSGQGNQPQHF	TGTGCCTGGAGTTCTGGACAGGGCAATCAGCCCCAGCATTTT
TRBD2	NA	TRBV7-9	TRBJ2-3	CASSLPLSSGGVSTDTQYF	TGTGCCAGCAGCTTACCTCTATCTAGCGGGGGGGTAAGCACAGATACGCAGTATTTT
TRBD1	NA	TRBV24-1	TRBJ2-7	CATSDGTGNLHEQYF	TGTGCCACCAGTGATGGGACAGGAAATCTCCACGAGCAGTACTTC